One and the same sample provided the 3 T cell receptor beta chains below, sequenced in a study of T-cell reconstitution after alpha-beta-depleted transplantation in children. For TCRbeta, the library was prepared with unique molecular identifiers. TCRdb analysed the PCR reads with MiXCR anew, one entry per CDR3 protein. The sample holds 500,000 to 650,000 distinct CDR3 sequences; 10% to 15% are singletons and the top ten take about 2.2%. The source was PBMCs, mostly from graft donor cells, collected 360 days after TCRalphabeta/CD19-depleted stem cell transplant. These TCRs come from a male patient younger than 18 who had a stem cell transplant for acute myeloid leukemia, so the T cells may come from the graft donor.

This chain uses TRBV7-2 with TRBJ1-5, with D perhaps TRBD1 (5 bases). Deletions cut 5 bases from V and 5 bases from J, with 13 bases between. The germline V gene has CDR1 SGHTA and CDR2 FQGNSA. CDR3 size: 14 residues. CDR3 residues: CASSTWGGDQPQHF. CDR3 sequence (DNA): TGTGCCAGCAGCACCTGGGGGGGTGATCAGCCCCAGCATTTT.

This clonotype has only a few counts. The chain is built from TRBV12-3 or TRBV12-4 and TRBJ2-7, with D tentatively TRBD2 (6 bases). V gave up 5 bases and J gave up 3 bases, with 14 bases separating them. The CDR3 consists of 14 residues. CDR3 in DNA: TGTGCCAGCAGTCCTCGGGAGTGGGGCTACGAGCAGTACTTC. It encodes CASSPREWGYEQYF.

This clonotype was detected a few times. The chain has TRBV12-5 and TRBJ2-1; 7 bases match TRBD1. The CDR3 loop spans 15 amino acids. Losses at the gene ends were 4 bases for V and 7 bases for J; bases not matched to a gene: 10. Looked up from germline, CDR1 is LGHNT and CDR2 is FRNRAP. CDR3 loop: CASGSDPRQGNEQFF. The CDR3 coding sequence is TGTGCTAGTGGTTCTGACCCGAGACAGGGAAATGAGCAGTTCTTC.